This record covers a single TCR beta chain. This sample was included in a study of T cell responses to AZD1222 COVID-19 vaccine. Profiled with immunoSEQ multiplex PCR; TCRdb holds only in-frame clones, not every one. The sample includes about 93,000 clones, 75% to 90% seen only once; the top ten take roughly 2.7%. Sequenced here: peripheral blood, sampled 28 days after the second AZD1222 dose. This receptor was taken from an adult who received the AZD1222 COVID-19 vaccine.

The CDR3 region has the DNA TGTGCCAGCAGCCAAGACTCTCCGGGACAGCTTAATGAAAAACTGTTTTTT. It specifies CASSQDSPGQLNEKLFF. The chain employs TRBV4-2 and TRBJ1-4; 7 positions agree with TRBD1. Unmatched junction bases numbered 8, after V lost 0 bases and J lost 4 bases. The germline V gene has CDR1 LGHNA and CDR2 YNFKEQ. The CDR3 loop spans 17 amino acids.